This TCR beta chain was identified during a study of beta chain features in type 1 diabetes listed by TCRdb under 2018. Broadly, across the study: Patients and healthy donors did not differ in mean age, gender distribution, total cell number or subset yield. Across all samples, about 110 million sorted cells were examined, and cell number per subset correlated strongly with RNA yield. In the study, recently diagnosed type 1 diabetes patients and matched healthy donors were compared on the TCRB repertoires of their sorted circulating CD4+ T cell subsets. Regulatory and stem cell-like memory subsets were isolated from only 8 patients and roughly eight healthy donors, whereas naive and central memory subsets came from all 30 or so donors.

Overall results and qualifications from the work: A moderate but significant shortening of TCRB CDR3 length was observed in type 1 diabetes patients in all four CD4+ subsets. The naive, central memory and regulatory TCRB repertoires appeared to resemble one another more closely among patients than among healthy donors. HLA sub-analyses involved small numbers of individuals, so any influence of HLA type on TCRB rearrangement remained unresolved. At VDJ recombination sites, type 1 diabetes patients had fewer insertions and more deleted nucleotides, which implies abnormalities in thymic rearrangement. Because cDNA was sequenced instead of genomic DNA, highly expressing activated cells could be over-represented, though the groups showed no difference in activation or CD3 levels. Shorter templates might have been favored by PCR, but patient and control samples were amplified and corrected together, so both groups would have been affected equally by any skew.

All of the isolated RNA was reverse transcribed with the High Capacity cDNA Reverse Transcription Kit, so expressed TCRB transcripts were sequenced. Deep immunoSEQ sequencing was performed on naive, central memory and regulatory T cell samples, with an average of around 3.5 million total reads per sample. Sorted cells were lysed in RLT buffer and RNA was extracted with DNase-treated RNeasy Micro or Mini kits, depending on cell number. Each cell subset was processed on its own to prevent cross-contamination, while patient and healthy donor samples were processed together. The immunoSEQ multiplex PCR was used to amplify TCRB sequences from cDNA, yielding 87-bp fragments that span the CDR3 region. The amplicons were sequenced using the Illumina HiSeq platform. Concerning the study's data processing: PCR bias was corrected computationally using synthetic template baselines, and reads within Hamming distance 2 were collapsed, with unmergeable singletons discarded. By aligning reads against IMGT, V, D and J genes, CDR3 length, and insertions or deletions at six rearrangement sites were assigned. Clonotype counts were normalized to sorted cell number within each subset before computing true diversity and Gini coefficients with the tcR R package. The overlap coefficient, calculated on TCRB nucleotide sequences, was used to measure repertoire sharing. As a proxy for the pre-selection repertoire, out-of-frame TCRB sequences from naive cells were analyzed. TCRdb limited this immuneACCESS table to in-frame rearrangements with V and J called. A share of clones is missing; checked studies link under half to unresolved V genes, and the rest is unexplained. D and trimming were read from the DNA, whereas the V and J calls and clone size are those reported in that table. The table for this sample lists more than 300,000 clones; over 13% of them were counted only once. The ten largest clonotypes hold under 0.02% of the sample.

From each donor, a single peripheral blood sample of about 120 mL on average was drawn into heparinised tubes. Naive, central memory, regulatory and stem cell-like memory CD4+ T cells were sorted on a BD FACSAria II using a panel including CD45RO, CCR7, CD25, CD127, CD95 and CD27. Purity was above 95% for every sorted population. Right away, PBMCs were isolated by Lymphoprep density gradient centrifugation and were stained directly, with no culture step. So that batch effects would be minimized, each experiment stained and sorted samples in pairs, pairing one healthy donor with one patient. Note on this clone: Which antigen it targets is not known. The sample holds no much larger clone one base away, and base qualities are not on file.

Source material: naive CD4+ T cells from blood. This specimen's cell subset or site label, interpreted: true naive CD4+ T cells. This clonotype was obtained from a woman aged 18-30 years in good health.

The CDR3 in this case is CASSLNPNNEQFF. In nucleotide form, the sequence is TGCGCCAGCAGCTTGAACCCTAACAATGAGCAGTTCTTC. This sequence uses TRBV5-1 and TRBJ2-1; too little of a D gene remains to name it. As encoded in the germline V gene, CDR1 is SGHRS while CDR2 is YFSETQ. V loses 1 base of germline sequence and J loses 5 bases, and the interval between the two ends is 7 bases. The CDR3 covers 13 residues, taking in both the cysteine and the phenylalanine. The only DNA kept is the CDR3, 39 bases in frame from the first base.